The source of this TCR beta chain is a study of cytomegalovirus exposure and HLA in healthy donors. Study-level information: Clustering assigned approximately 78% of the approximately 430 genotyped donors to the Caucasian-associated ancestry cluster. Whole-study findings and limits: When analyzed later, a missense DCLRE1C variant was found to be linked to TCR beta V- and J-gene trimming. As was reported, the classifier diagnosed cytomegalovirus status with high specificity and sensitivity. CMV antigen specificity of three CMV-associated chains was confirmed in vitro.

PCR employed 60 Vbeta and 13 Jbeta primers. The protocol was immunoSEQ multiplex PCR, while the TCRdb copy is restricted to in-frame clones and leaves out a portion. This repertoire comprises about 75,000 clones; its ten largest clones make up 3% to 4%. On this clone: Its antigen is unidentified.

CDR1 SGHAT and CDR2 FQNNGV come from the germline V gene. CDR3 length equals 15 residues. V gave up 1 base and J gave up 7 bases; unmatched junction bases: 4. The sequence derives from a man aged 18-30 years in good health and CMV-seropositive. The V call is TRBV11-2, the J call TRBJ1-5; the match to TRBD1 covers 10 bases. The material sequenced was PBMCs. The CDR3 protein is CASSLGGQGGQPQHF. The CDR3, as DNA: TGTGCCAGCAGCTTAGGAGGACAGGGGGGCCAGCCCCAGCATTTT.